The 25 T cell receptor beta chains below were found in one sample sequenced in a study of blood T cell repertoires in COVID-19. Sequenced by immunoSEQ multiplex PCR; TCRdb stores in-frame clones only, minus some. The sample shows 120,000 to 150,000 clones, around 84% of them seen only once. The sequenced material came from peripheral blood. These receptors were collected from a man aged 55-75 years with active or convalescent COVID-19.

The rearrangement uses TRBV6-1 and TRBJ1-2, with 11 bases aligning to TRBD1. CDR1 and CDR2 (germline): MNHNS, SASEGT. The ends lost 0 bases at V and 8 bases at J; junction bases unmatched: 5. The CDR3 extends over 15 amino acids. The DNA of the CDR3 is TGTGCCAGCAGTGAAGCAGGACAGGGGGCACGGGGCTACACCTTC. It translates to CASSEAGQGARGYTF.

This clone was picked up a small number of times. V is TRBV24-1 and J is TRBJ2-1; a possible D gene is TRBD2 (6 bases). The V end was cut by 2 bases, the J end by 4 bases, with 20 bases between. Germline values: CDR1 KGHDR, CDR2 SFDVKD. The CDR3 totals 18 residues. CDR3 sequence reads: CATSDSTPGTAPYNEQFF. Written as DNA, the CDR3 is TGTGCCACCAGTGATTCGACGCCCGGGACTGCCCCGTACAATGAGCAGTTCTTC.

The chain couples TRBV6-2 or TRBV6-3 to TRBJ2-3; TRBD2 aligns across 7 bases. V dropped 5 bases and J dropped 0; count of bases not matched to a gene: 8. CDR3 length: 16 amino acids. Germline V gene lookup returns CDR1 MNHEY and CDR2 SVGEGT. CDR3: CASSTRTSPSTDTQYF. CDR3 nucleotide sequence: TGTGCCAGCAGTACACGGACTAGTCCTAGCACAGATACGCAGTATTTT.

The DNA of the CDR3 is TGTGCCAGCTCACCCCGTGGGGGCGAGTCCACCGGGGAGCTGTTTTTT. This encodes CASSPRGGESTGELFF. This chain joins TRBV18 and TRBJ2-2; the D gene is possibly TRBD1 (6 bases). Germline CDR1 KGHSH, CDR2 LQKENI. The CDR3 loop spans 16 amino acids. Trimming left V 3 bases short and J 4 bases short, with 15 bases between.

The chain has TRBV6-2 or TRBV6-3 and TRBJ2-5, with a weak D call TRBD2 (5 bases). The V end lost 0 bases, the J end lost 7 bases, and 12 bases lay between the germline ends. This CDR3 region has 14 residues. The germline gives CDR1 MNHEY, CDR2 SVGEGT. In DNA, the CDR3 is TGTGCCAGCAGTTACTCCCGGGGAGCAGGGACCCAGTACTTC. This encodes CASSYSRGAGTQYF.

This clone was seen just once. The CDR3 protein is CASSAGDRATEAFF. CDR3 coding DNA: TGCGCCAGCAGCGCCGGGGACAGAGCCACTGAAGCTTTCTTT. The chain is built from TRBV5-1 and TRBJ1-1; TRBD1 matches 7 bases. The V segment lost 4 bases and the J segment 4 bases; nucleotides outside the gene matches: 7. The germline CDR1 and CDR2 sequences are SGHRS and YFSETQ. The CDR3 is 14 residues long.

CDR3 sequence reads: CASHWGRGFYNEQFF. CDR3 nucleotides: TGTGCCAGCCATTGGGGGAGGGGGTTTTACAATGAGCAGTTCTTC. This sequence joins TRBV28 and TRBJ2-1; a possible D gene is TRBD2 (7 bases). Germline loops: CDR1 MDHEN, CDR2 SYDVKM. The CDR3 totals 15 residues. V dropped 8 bases and J dropped 4 bases, with 18 bases sitting between them.

The rearrangement uses TRBV3-1 (or the pseudogene TRBV3-2) and TRBJ1-2, with 8 positions matching TRBD1. V was pared by 4 bases and J by 4 bases, with 5 bases of the junction left unmatched. Germline CDR1 LGHDT, CDR2 YNNKEL (reference sequence). The CDR3 is made up of 14 amino acids. The DNA of the CDR3 is TGTGCCAGCAGCCCCTCAGGGGGCGTCTATGGCTACACCTTC. This gives the protein CASSPSGGVYGYTF.

The chain employs TRBV6-2 or TRBV6-3 and TRBJ1-1; D unclear. Trimming pared 0 bases from V and 0 bases from J, leaving 8 bases between. The V gene's germline CDR1 is MNHEY and CDR2 SVGEGT. This CDR3 spans 15 amino acids. The CDR3 here is CASSYSGRMNTEAFF. CDR3 nucleotides: TGTGCCAGCAGTTACTCTGGGCGTATGAACACTGAAGCTTTCTTT.

This clone appeared once. The chain links TRBV29-1 to TRBJ2-3, with D tentatively TRBD2 (6 bases). Germline CDR1 reads SQVTM; CDR2 reads ANQGSEA. Trimming removed 4 bases from V and 2 bases from J, with 16 bases in between. This CDR3 region has 15 residues. The CDR3 DNA reads as TGCAGCGTTGGGGGGACTTTCCAGACCACAGATACGCAGTATTTT. It codes for CSVGGTFQTTDTQYF.

The CDR3 region has the DNA TGTGCCAGTAGTATTAGCGGGGTTTCGGCAGGCCAGCTCAATCAGCCCCAGCATTTT. It encodes CASSISGVSAGQLNQPQHF. This rearrangement joins TRBV19 to TRBJ1-5, with D unclear. The CDR3 runs to 19 residues. Per the germline V gene, CDR1 is LNHDA and CDR2 is SQIVND (reference sequence). Trimming pared 3 bases from V and 3 bases from J, leaving 24 bases between.

This sequence joins TRBV5-4 and TRBJ2-2; 7 bases align to TRBD2. The germline V gene has CDR1 SGHNT and CDR2 YYREEE (reference sequence). The ends lost 0 bases at V and 6 bases at J; junction bases unmatched: 5. The CDR3 runs 15 residues. The CDR3 DNA reads as TGTGCCAGCAGCTTGGAATGGGGGGGGGCCGGGGAGCTGTTTTTT. It is translated as CASSLEWGGAGELFF.

V usage is TRBV2 and J usage is TRBJ2-7; 9 bases fit TRBD2. The CDR3 totals 15 residues. V dropped 4 bases and J dropped 5; count of bases not matched to a gene: 9. Germline values: CDR1 SNHLY, CDR2 FYNNEI. The CDR3, as DNA: TGTGCCAGCAGTGCCAGCGGGAGGCTTCGGGACGAGCAGTACTTC. This translates into CASSASGRLRDEQYF.

This chain links TRBV6-2 or TRBV6-3 with TRBJ1-2, with D uncertain. Germline V gene data show CDR1 as MNHEY and CDR2 as SVGEGT. V lost 4 bases, J lost 4 bases, and 10 bases lay in between. The length of the CDR3 is 13 residues. In DNA form, the CDR3 reads TGTGCCAGCAGTTCGGGGATAATCTATGGCTACACCTTC. Translation: CASSSGIIYGYTF.

The J gene is TRBJ1-2, the V gene TRBV29-1; D not resolved. V lost 7 bases to trimming and J lost 0 bases, with 12 bases between them. CDR1 is SQVTM and CDR2 is ANQGSEA in the germline V gene. This CDR3 is 13 amino acids long. CDR3 nucleotide sequence: TGCAGCGGCGACCTACTAACTAACTATGGCTACACCTTC. Its translation is CSGDLLTNYGYTF.

A note on this clone: At one of its ends the junction is not consistent with the germline gene, which may arise from a read error. V gene TRBV27 combines with J gene TRBJ2-2; D unclear. Germline V CDR1 and CDR2: MNHEY, SMNVEV (reference sequence). The CDR3 runs to 12 residues. The CDR3 loop reads CASGLGGGELFF. The CDR3 bases are TGTGCCAGCGGTTTAGGCGGCGGGGAGCTGTTTTTT.

The chain couples TRBV6-1 to TRBJ2-3, with D possibly TRBD2 on 6 matching bases. Trimming cost V 0 bases and J 9 bases, with 10 bases left between them. This CDR3 is built from 13 residues. Germline V gives CDR1 MNHNS, CDR2 SASEGT. The CDR3 DNA follows: TGTGCCAGCAGTGAAGCGGGGAGGTCCACGCAGTATTTT. This translates into CASSEAGRSTQYF.

In this sample, this clone turned up once. The chain is built from TRBV5-4 and TRBJ2-6, with TRBD1 matching 12 bases. Germline lookup yields CDR1 SGHNT and CDR2 YYREEE (reference sequence). The V segment lost 9 bases and the J segment 4 bases; nucleotides outside the gene matches: 8. The CDR3 runs to 16 residues. CDR3 sequence: CATAGTGGSGANVLTF. DNA for the CDR3: TGTGCCACCGCGGGGACAGGGGGCTCGGGGGCCAACGTCCTGACTTTC.

A single count supports this clone. V gene TRBV4-3 combines with J gene TRBJ1-4; 8 bases are shared with TRBD1. Germline assignment: CDR1 LGHNA and CDR2 YSLEER. The CDR3 has 14 residues. V lost 3 bases, J lost 8 bases, and 5 bases stayed unmatched. The CDR3 region has the DNA TGCGCCAGCAGCCACACAGGGGGTCGGGAAAAACTGTTTTTT. Translation gives CASSHTGGREKLFF.

The V call is TRBV5-1, the J call TRBJ1-6; D remains unclear. The V gene lost 0 bases and the J gene lost 0 bases, with 7 bases spanning the gap. The germline gives CDR1 SGHRS, CDR2 YFSETQ. The CDR3 runs to 16 residues. CDR3 protein: CASSLGLSSYNSPLHF. DNA for the CDR3: TGCGCCAGCAGCTTGGGTCTGAGCTCCTATAATTCACCCCTCCACTTT.

The V call is TRBV6-6, the J call TRBJ2-2; D may be TRBD1 (6 bases). This CDR3 region has 13 residues. Trimming cost V 6 bases and J 4 bases, with 9 bases left between them. CDR1 MNHNY and CDR2 SVGAGI come from the germline V gene (reference sequence). This CDR3 is CASRQGSTGELFF. The CDR3 coding sequence is TGTGCCAGCAGGCAGGGGTCCACCGGGGAGCTGTTTTTT.

The CDR3 coding sequence is TGTGCCAGCAGTCGGGACAGGGGTGTAGTTCAGCCCCAGCATTTT. Protein product: CASSRDRGVVQPQHF. This chain connects TRBV6-5 to TRBJ1-5, with TRBD1 identical over 10 bases. CDR1 and CDR2 (germline): MNHEY, SVGAGI. V lost 5 bases, J lost 6 bases, and 7 bases stayed unmatched. The CDR3 is 15 amino acids.

The J gene is TRBJ2-5, the V gene TRBV6-1; D unresolved. The CDR3 is 14 amino acids. The ends were cut back, 3 bases at V and 1 base at J, with 9 bases in the middle. Germline values: CDR1 MNHNS, CDR2 SASEGT. The CDR3 loop reads CASSDRPTQETQYF. CDR3 nucleotide sequence: TGTGCCAGCAGTGACAGGCCTACCCAAGAGACCCAGTACTTC.

This clone has only a few counts. The J gene is TRBJ1-6, the V gene TRBV28; D ambiguous. Germline V gene lookup returns CDR1 MDHEN and CDR2 SYDVKM. Between the trimmed V and J ends, which lost 7 bases and 6 bases, there was a span of 16 bases. The CDR3 sequence is 15 residues long. CDR3 protein: CASTKQVVGNSPLHF. In nucleotides, the CDR3 is TGTGCCAGCACCAAGCAGGTTGTTGGTAATTCACCCCTCCACTTT.

The table lists this clone with a count of one. The chain combines TRBV27 with TRBJ1-6; no firm D call. The CDR3 is 14 amino acids. Trimming shortened V by 4 bases and J by 10 bases, and 14 bases separated the two germline ends. From germline, CDR1 is MNHEY and CDR2 SMNVEV (reference sequence). The CDR3 spells CASSSTEAWSPLHF. CDR3 coding DNA: TGTGCCAGCAGTTCCACCGAGGCCTGGTCACCCCTCCACTTT.